This record looks at one TCR beta chain sequence and its context. These data originate in a study of blood T cell repertoires in COVID-19. Participant ages covered about 18 to 89 years across 25 or so US areas. Participant reports of clinical history set cohort assignment. As handled by the study authors: The assay estimated nucleated cells by amplifying reference gene primers. Profiled with immunoSEQ multiplex PCR; TCRdb holds only in-frame clones, not every one. The D gene and trimming were derived from the DNA, and the V and J assignments and clone size from that table. Of about 300,000 clones in the sample, around 85% were seen once. The material sequenced was PBMCs or T cells enriched from blood (not recorded which). The sequence was collected from a woman in her 30s who had been exposed to COVID-19.

The CDR3 nucleotides are TGTGCCAGCAGTGAAGCAATCACTACCGCTATGGGCTACACCTTC. Encoded protein: CASSEAITTAMGYTF. This sequence joins TRBV2 and TRBJ1-2; D not resolved. The CDR3 loop spans 15 amino acids. Germline CDR1 and CDR2: SNHLY and FYNNEI. V was pared by 0 bases and J by 8 bases, with 16 bases between. Full variable domain (remainder filled in from reference TRBV2 and TRBJ1-2): EPEVTQTPSHQVTQMGQEVILRCVPISNHLYFYWYRQILGQKVEFLVSFYNNEISEKSEIFDDQFSVERPDGSNFTLKIRSTKLEDSAMYFCASSEAITTAMGYTFGSGTRLTVV.